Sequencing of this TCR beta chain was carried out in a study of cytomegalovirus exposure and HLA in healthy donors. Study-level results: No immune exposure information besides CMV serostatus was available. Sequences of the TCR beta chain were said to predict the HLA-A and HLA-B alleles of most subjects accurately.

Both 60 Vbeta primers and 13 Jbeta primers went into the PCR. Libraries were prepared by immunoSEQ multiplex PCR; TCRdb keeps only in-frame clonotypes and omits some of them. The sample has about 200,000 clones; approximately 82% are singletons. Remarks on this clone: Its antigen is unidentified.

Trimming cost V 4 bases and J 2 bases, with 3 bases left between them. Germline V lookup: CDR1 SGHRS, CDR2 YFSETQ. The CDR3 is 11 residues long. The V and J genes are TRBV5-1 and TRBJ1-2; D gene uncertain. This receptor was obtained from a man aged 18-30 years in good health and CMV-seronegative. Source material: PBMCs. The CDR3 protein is CASSENYGYTF. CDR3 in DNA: TGCGCCAGCAGCGAGAACTATGGCTACACCTTC. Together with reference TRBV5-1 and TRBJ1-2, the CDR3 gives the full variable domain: KAGVTQTPRYLIKTRGQQVTLSCSPISGHRSVSWYQQTPGQGLQFLFEYFSETQRNKGNFPGRFSGRQFSNSRSEMNVSTLELGDSALYLCASSENYGYTFGSGTRLTVV.